This TCR beta chain was recovered during a study of cytomegalovirus exposure and HLA in healthy donors. The PCR had 60 Vbeta and 13 Jbeta primers. The table came from immunoSEQ multiplex PCR; TCRdb's copy has only in-frame clones and leaves some out. This sample has 180,000 or so clones, with about four fifths found just once. Sequenced: PBMCs. The source is a boy under 10 years old in good health and CMV-seronegative.

CDR3 in amino acids: CASSELAGSSSYNEQFF. In nucleotides, the CDR3 is TGTGCCAGCAGTGAACTAGCGGGGTCAAGCTCCTACAATGAGCAGTTCTTC. The rearrangement uses TRBV2 and TRBJ2-1, with 9 bases lining up with TRBD2. This CDR3 region has 17 residues. V shed 2 bases and J 0 bases; nucleotides not matched to a gene: 5. The germline V gene encodes CDR1 SNHLY and CDR2 FYNNEI.